The clone carrying this T cell receptor beta chain was recorded a few times. In the authors' workflow: Amplification with reference gene primers provided the estimates of nucleated cell counts. The data were produced by immunoSEQ multiplex PCR, yet TCRdb's version contains in-frame clones alone and is incomplete. Clonal size and the V and J genes are those of that table, whereas D and trimming came from the DNA. This sample yields approximately 110,000 clones, of which roughly 85% are seen a single time; just over 15% belongs to the top ten. The sample belongs to a study of blood T cell repertoires in COVID-19. Study background: Acute and convalescent COVID-19 specimens originated in the United States, Italy and Spain. PBMCs, B-cell-depleted T cells, or T cells provided the cDNA or gDNA that made up the material.

The CDR3 runs 14 residues. The J segment lost 0 bases and the V segment lost 6 bases, leaving 2 bases of the junction unmatched. From germline, CDR1 is MNHEY and CDR2 SMNVEV (reference sequence). The sequencing sample was made of peripheral blood. The chain joins TRBV27 to TRBJ1-5; the match to TRBD1 covers 7 bases. The receptor was isolated from a woman aged 80 or over with acute or convalescent COVID-19. CDR3 amino acids: CASRGQYSNQPQHF. Written as DNA, the CDR3 is TGTGCCAGCAGGGGACAGTATAGCAATCAGCCCCAGCATTTT.